The 22 T cell receptor beta chains below come from one sample, sequenced in a study of T cells in Graves' hyperthyroidism and ophthalmopathy. TCR beta CDR3 regions were amplified from RNA. The TCR CDR3 was amplified in a first-round RT-PCR using the HTBI primer set. TCRdb ran MiXCR on the multiplex PCR reads and lists one entry per CDR3 protein. The table shows around 240,000 distinct CDR3 sequences, with about 14% occurring only once. The specimen was blood. These receptor sequences come from a woman aged 40 to 49 with Graves' hyperthyroidism that later progressed to Graves' ophthalmopathy.

There are many counts of this clonotype. V is TRBV6-1 and J is TRBJ1-1; D gene ambiguous. Trimming stripped 4 bases from V and 1 base from J, with 7 bases between. The CDR3 loop spans 13 amino acids. The germline CDR1 and CDR2 sequences are MNHNS and SASEGT. As DNA, the CDR3 is TGTGCCAGCAGTGTCATAGAGAACACTGAAGCTTTCTTT. Encoded protein: CASSVIENTEAFF.

This clonotype came up many times. The chain employs TRBV5-1 and TRBJ2-3; weak D call: TRBD2 (6 bases). The germline V gene encodes CDR1 SGHRS and CDR2 YFSETQ. V shed 6 bases and J shed 3 bases, with 17 bases lying between them. The CDR3 runs to 15 residues. CDR3 nucleotides: TGCGCCAGCAATGCGGGGTTGTTTATTACAGATACGCAGTATTTT. Translation gives CASNAGLFITDTQYF.

The chain combines TRBV5-4 with TRBJ2-1, with 10 nucleotides matching TRBD2. Germline V gives CDR1 SGHNT, CDR2 YYREEE (reference sequence). The CDR3 consists of 15 residues. Trimming at V came to 4 bases and at J to 9 bases, leaving 10 bases not matched to a gene. DNA of the CDR3: TGTGCCAGCAGCCGTTGGGGTAGCGGGAGGACTGAGCAGTTCTTC. It codes for CASSRWGSGRTEQFF. Full variable domain (rest looked up from reference TRBV5-4 and TRBJ2-1): ETGVTQSPTHLIKTRGQQVTLRCSSQSGHNTVSWYQQALGQGPQFIFQYYREEENGRGNFPPRFSGLQFPNYSSELNVNALELDDSALYLCASSRWGSGRTEQFFGPGTRLTVL.

In its sample, this clonotype was seen many times. This sequence joins TRBV27 and TRBJ2-7, with D uncertain. Trimming removed 1 base at V and 6 bases at J, with 19 bases between. Germline V gene sequence: CDR1 MNHEY, CDR2 SMNVEV (reference sequence). The CDR3 length is 16 residues. The CDR3 DNA reads as TGTGCCAGCAGTTTATTCCCGGGTAGTCTGGGTGGCGAGCAGTACTTC. Its translation is CASSLFPGSLGGEQYF.

This chain joins TRBV7-9 and TRBJ2-5; D uncertain. CDR3 length equals 14 residues. Germline assignment: CDR1 SEHNR and CDR2 FQNEAQ (reference sequence). V was cut by 5 bases and J by 5 bases, with 15 bases left in between. DNA for the CDR3: TGTGCCAGCAGCGGCAATGGGATCGGGGAGACCCAGTACTTC. It translates to CASSGNGIGETQYF.

This clonotype was seen many times. Since no conserved phenylalanine or tryptophan closes the CDR3, a read error is the likely cause. The CDR3 nucleotides are TGTGCCAGCAGACCAGGACTAGCGGTTCTAGCCAAAAACATTCAGTACGTC. Its protein is CASRPGLAVLAKNIQYV. The V gene is TRBV2, the J gene TRBJ2-4; 10 nucleotides agree with TRBD2. V was pared by 6 bases and J by 0 bases, with 8 bases of the junction left unmatched. The CDR3 spans 17 residues. Germline CDR1 and CDR2: SNHLY and FYNNEI.

The rearrangement links TRBV13 to TRBJ2-7; 9 bases align to TRBD1. The CDR3 covers 13 residues. J gave up 7 bases and V 5 bases, and 6 bases lay outside the gene matches. Germline V gene sequence: CDR1 PRHDT, CDR2 FYEKMQ (reference sequence). Here the CDR3 DNA reads TGTGCCAGCAGCCACCGGACAGGGGTTGAGCAGTACTTC. It encodes CASSHRTGVEQYF.

Many counts were recorded for this clonotype. The chain has TRBV28 and TRBJ1-6; D not certain. V lost 6 bases to trimming and J lost 5 bases, with 14 bases between them. Germline CDR1 MDHEN, CDR2 SYDVKM. The CDR3 covers 15 residues. Written as DNA, the CDR3 is TGTGCCAGCAGGACTTCGGACGTTAATAATTCACCCCTCCACTTT. Protein sequence: CASRTSDVNNSPLHF. The variable domain in full, completed from reference TRBV28 and TRBJ1-6, reads DVKVTQSSRYLVKRTGEKVFLECVQDMDHENMFWYRQDPGLGLRLIYFSYDVKMKEKGDIPEGYSVSREKKERFSLILESASTNQTSMYLCASRTSDVNNSPLHFGNGTRLTVT.

The chain joins TRBV5-4 to TRBJ1-5, with D possibly TRBD1 on 5 matching bases. CDR1 is SGHNT, CDR2 YYREEE, per germline (reference sequence). V lost 3 bases and J 0 bases, leaving 10 bases between the germline ends. The CDR3 sequence is 15 residues long. CDR3 in amino acids: CASSSGPNSNQPQHF. The DNA of the CDR3 is TGTGCCAGCAGCTCGGGGCCTAATAGCAATCAGCCCCAGCATTTT.

This clonotype was detected a few times. This rearrangement joins TRBV5-5 to TRBJ2-1; 8 nucleotides agree with TRBD2. This CDR3 is built from 15 residues. CDR1 is SGHKS and CDR2 is YYEKEE in the germline V gene (reference sequence). Trimming took 0 bases from V and 7 from J; bases not matched to a gene: 6. In DNA form, the CDR3 reads TGTGCCAGCAGCTTGGCATTAGCGGGACCGAATGAGCAGTTCTTC. This translates into CASSLALAGPNEQFF.

This clonotype was counted ten times or more. The chain is built from TRBV10-3 and TRBJ1-2; TRBD1 aligns across 7 bases. After removal of 5 bases from V and 6 bases from J, the junction contained 9 bases not matched to a gene. Germline-derived CDR1 and CDR2 are ENHRY and SYGVKD. There are 14 residues in the CDR3. As DNA, the CDR3 is TGTGCCATCAGTCCACCGGGACAGTCTAATGGCTACACCTTC. Protein product: CAISPPGQSNGYTF.

The table lists this clonotype with many counts. The CDR3 nucleotides read TGCAGCGCCGGAGGACTAGCGGGATACACAGATACGCAGTATTTT. As protein: CSAGGLAGYTDTQYF. The genes are TRBV29-1 and TRBJ2-3, with 12 nucleotides matching TRBD2. The V and J ends lost 7 bases and 2 bases, in that order; junction bases with no gene match: 7. This CDR3 spans 15 amino acids. The germline V gene encodes CDR1 SQVTM and CDR2 ANQGSEA.

Ten or more counts support this clonotype. The rearrangement joins TRBV19 to TRBJ2-1; D is possibly TRBD1 or TRBD2 (6 bases each). V shed 6 bases and J shed 5 bases, with 14 bases lying between them. Germline CDR1 and CDR2: LNHDA and SQIVND (reference sequence). The CDR3 extends over 14 amino acids. The CDR3 DNA reads TGTGCCAGTAGCCCCGGAGGGGGACACAATGAGCAGTTCTTC. The encoded protein is CASSPGGGHNEQFF.

This clonotype has at least ten counts. The gene calls are TRBV11-3 and TRBJ2-5; no clear D. CDR1 and CDR2 from the germline V gene are SGHNT and YENEEA. The V and J ends lost 1 base and 4 bases respectively, with 13 bases between them. The CDR3 contains 15 residues. The CDR3 DNA follows: TGTGCCAGCAGCTTAGGGGCGCAGGTGGGAGAGACCCAGTACTTC. Protein: CASSLGAQVGETQYF.

This clonotype was picked up many times. The chain is built from TRBV7-9 and TRBJ2-1, with D possibly matching TRBD1 (6 bases). The CDR3 is made up of 12 amino acids. V lost 5 bases to trimming and J lost 7 bases, with 9 bases between them. Germline-derived CDR1 and CDR2 are SEHNR and FQNEAQ (reference sequence). The CDR3 DNA follows: TGTGCCAGCAGCAACAGGGATAATGAGCAGTTCTTC. Protein: CASSNRDNEQFF.

This clonotype appeared many times. The rearrangement joins TRBV19 to TRBJ1-1, with D unresolved. This CDR3 has 13 amino acids. Germline V gene lookup returns CDR1 LNHDA and CDR2 SQIVND (reference sequence). Trimming pared 3 bases from V and 1 base from J, leaving 6 bases between. DNA of the CDR3: TGTGCCAGTAGTATTGGTCCGAACACTGAAGCTTTCTTT. Translating gives CASSIGPNTEAFF.

This chain joins TRBV28 and TRBJ2-1; 13 nucleotides match TRBD2. CDR3 size: 19 residues. Germline V CDR1 and CDR2: MDHEN, SYDVKM. V lost 3 bases to trimming and J lost 0 bases; unmatched junction nucleotides: 8. The CDR3 sequence: CASSLRTSGRGSSYNEQFF. In nucleotides, the CDR3 is TGTGCCAGCAGTTTGCGGACTAGCGGGAGAGGAAGCTCCTACAATGAGCAGTTCTTC.

This clonotype was counted only a few times. This sequence joins TRBV18 and TRBJ2-6; D remains ambiguous. Trimming left V 4 bases short and J 0 bases short, with 10 bases between. Germline-derived CDR1 and CDR2 are KGHSH and LQKENI. There are 16 residues in the CDR3. The CDR3 here is CASSLSRDSGANVLTF. The CDR3 nucleotides read TGTGCCAGCTCACTCAGCAGAGACTCTGGGGCCAACGTCCTGACTTTC. The entire variable domain, with the rest obtained from reference TRBV18 and TRBJ2-6, is as follows: NAGVMQNPRHLVRRRGQEARLRCSPMKGHSHVYWYRQLPEEGLKFMVYLQKENIIDESGMPKERFSAEFPKEGPSILRIQQVVRGDSAAYFCASSLSRDSGANVLTFGAGSRLTVL.

The chain combines TRBV7-3 with TRBJ1-1, with D unresolved. Per the germline V gene, CDR1 is SGHTA and CDR2 is FQGTGA. V lost 5 bases and J lost 1, with 8 bases in between. The CDR3 contains 13 residues. The CDR3 DNA sequence: TGTGCCAGCAGCCCGTTTCAGAACACTGAAGCTTTCTTT. It translates to CASSPFQNTEAFF.

This clonotype was picked up many times. The CDR3 DNA reads as TGTGCCAGCAGTCCTCCCGGGGACAGGTCTGAAGCTTTCTTT. Its translation is CASSPPGDRSEAFF. This rearrangement joins TRBV28 to TRBJ1-1; 8 nucleotides match TRBD1. The CDR3 contains 14 residues. The V segment lost 5 bases and the J segment 6 bases; nucleotides outside the gene matches: 8. From germline, CDR1 is MDHEN and CDR2 SYDVKM.

In this sample, this clonotype turned up many times. This chain links TRBV11-2 with TRBJ2-3; D is unclear. Between the trimmed V and J ends, which lost 3 bases and 3 bases, there was a span of 7 bases. This CDR3 comprises 13 residues. The germline V gene encodes CDR1 SGHAT and CDR2 FQNNGV. DNA for the CDR3: TGTGCCAGCAGCTTTATGGCGACAGATACGCAGTATTTT. This gives the protein CASSFMATDTQYF. Combining the CDR3 with reference TRBV11-2 and TRBJ2-3 gives the whole variable domain EAGVAQSPRYKIIEKRQSVAFWCNPISGHATLYWYQQILGQGPKLLIQFQNNGVVDDSQLPKDRFSAERLKGVDSTLKIQPAKLEDSAVYLCASSFMATDTQYFGPGTRLTVL.

In its sample, this clonotype was seen many times. V and J are TRBV28 and TRBJ2-2; D call uncertain. Trimming shortened V by 3 bases and J by 0 bases, and 8 bases separated the two germline ends. Germline V gives CDR1 MDHEN, CDR2 SYDVKM. This CDR3 comprises 15 residues. The CDR3 loop reads CASSFASPNTGELFF. CDR3 DNA sequence: TGTGCCAGCAGTTTTGCCAGCCCGAACACCGGGGAGCTGTTTTTT.